The rows below give T cell receptor beta chains drawn from one sample of a study of cytomegalovirus exposure and HLA in healthy donors. TCRdb's table, derived via immunoSEQ multiplex PCR, lists solely in-frame clones and lacks some. The table shows about 67,000 clones, with roughly 65% occurring only once. The specimen was PBMCs. Every receptor here comes from a woman aged 30 to 39 in good health and CMV-seronegative. CDR3s include the opening cysteine and the closing phenylalanine or tryptophan. A D gene is named only where the DNA matches it firmly. Clone size is given for some rows only: seen once, a few or many times, or a class if the clone is expanded.

d_gene	abundance	v_gene	j_gene	CDR3nt	CDR3aa
NA	few	TRBV6-1	TRBJ1-1	TGTGCCATCAGTGGTCGTGGCAGGGGACCTATGAACACTGAAGCTTTCTTT	CAISGRGRGPMNTEAFF
NA	NA	TRBV6-5	TRBJ1-5	TGTGCCTCAGCCGGGCAGGGAGGTCAGCCCCAGCATTTT	CASAGQGGQPQHF
NA	few	TRBV6-1	TRBJ2-6	TGTGCCAGCAGTGAAGCAGGCGGCAGCCGCTCTGGGGCCAACGTCCTGACTTTC	CASSEAGGSRSGANVLTF
NA	once	TRBV2	TRBJ2-5	TGTGCCAGCAGTGCCGAGCAAGAGACCCAGTACTTC	CASSAEQETQYF
TRBD2	NA	TRBV2	TRBJ2-1	TGTGCCAGCAGGCCCTTAATAGATGGGGTAGCGGGGGCTACCTACAATGAGCAGTTCTTC	CASRPLIDGVAGATYNEQFF
TRBD1	NA	TRBV14	TRBJ1-2	TGTGCCAGCAGCCACACAGGGGGCGGCTACACCTTC	CASSHTGGGYTF
NA	NA	TRBV5-4	TRBJ2-7	TGTGCCAGCAGTCGAAGAGCGGCCTACGAGCAGTACTTC	CASSRRAAYEQYF
TRBD1	few	TRBV2	TRBJ1-1	TGTGCCAGCAGGAAGGGGGACAGGAACACTGAAGCTTTCTTT	CASRKGDRNTEAFF
NA	once	TRBV5-1	TRBJ2-3	TGCGCCAGCAGCTTGGCCTTGGCAGGGGTTATAGATACGCAGTATTTT	CASSLALAGVIDTQYF
NA	NA	TRBV14	TRBJ1-4	TGTGCCAGCAGCGCCCGAGGATCAACTAATGAAAAACTGTTTTTT	CASSARGSTNEKLFF
NA	NA	TRBV19	TRBJ1-3	TGTGCCAGTAGTATGGTACGGTACCTCTCTGGAAACACCATATATTTT	CASSMVRYLSGNTIYF
NA	NA	TRBV29-1	TRBJ1-4	TGCAGCGTTTTGCCCGGGGGATCTGAAAAACTGTTTTTT	CSVLPGGSEKLFF
NA	NA	TRBV9	TRBJ1-4	TGTGCCAGCAGCGGGGAACAGGGAGAAAAACTGTTTTTT	CASSGEQGEKLFF
NA	NA	TRBV9	TRBJ2-6	TGTGCCAGCAGCCCCCGAGGAGGGGGCGTAGCTGGGGCCAACGTCCTGACTTTC	CASSPRGGGVAGANVLTF